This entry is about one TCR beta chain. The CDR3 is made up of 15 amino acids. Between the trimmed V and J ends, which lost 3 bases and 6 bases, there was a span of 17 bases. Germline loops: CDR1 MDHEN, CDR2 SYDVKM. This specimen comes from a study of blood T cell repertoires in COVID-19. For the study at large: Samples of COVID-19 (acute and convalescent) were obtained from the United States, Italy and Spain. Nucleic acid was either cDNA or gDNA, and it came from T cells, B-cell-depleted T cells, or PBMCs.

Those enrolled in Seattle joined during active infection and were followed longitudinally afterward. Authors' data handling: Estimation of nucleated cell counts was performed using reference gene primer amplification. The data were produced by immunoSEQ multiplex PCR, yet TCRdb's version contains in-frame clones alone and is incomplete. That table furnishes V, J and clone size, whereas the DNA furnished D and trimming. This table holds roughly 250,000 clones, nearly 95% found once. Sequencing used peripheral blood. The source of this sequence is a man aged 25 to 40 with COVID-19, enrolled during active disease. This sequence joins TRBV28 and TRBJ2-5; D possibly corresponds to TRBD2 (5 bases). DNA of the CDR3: TGTGCCAGCAGTTTCGAAGGGAGCACAGTGAAGACCCAGTACTTC. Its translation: CASSFEGSTVKTQYF.